The 29 T cell receptor beta chains below come from one sample, sequenced in a study of blood T cell repertoires in COVID-19. Produced via immunoSEQ multiplex PCR; TCRdb's table is partial and in-frame only. The sample includes 30,000 to 35,000 clones, roughly 87% of them seen just once. The sequenced sample was peripheral blood. All receptors derive from an elderly man with acute or convalescent COVID-19.

The rearrangement uses TRBV3-1 (or the pseudogene TRBV3-2) and TRBJ2-5; D is uncertain. This CDR3 spans 12 amino acids. The germline CDR1 and CDR2 sequences are LGHDT and YNNKEL (reference sequence). With 0 bases removed from V and 5 bases from J, the gap between germline ends came to 4 bases. CDR3 sequence: CASSQDGETQYF. As DNA, the CDR3 is TGTGCCAGCAGCCAAGACGGGGAGACCCAGTACTTC.

The V gene is TRBV10-3, the J gene TRBJ2-1, with a tentative D call TRBD2 (6 bases). This CDR3 spans 15 amino acids. Germline CDR1 and CDR2: ENHRY and SYGVKD. Trimming removed 10 bases at V and 7 bases at J, with 23 bases between. As DNA, the CDR3 is TGTGCCACCCGTGGCGAGATAGCGGTAAGAAATGAGCAGTTCTTC. Translating gives CATRGEIAVRNEQFF.

This clone showed up just once. This sequence joins TRBV2 and TRBJ2-1; TRBD2 matches 12 bases. The trim removed 6 bases at V and 8 bases at J, leaving 8 bases unmatched. CDR1 and CDR2 from the germline V gene are SNHLY and FYNNEI. The CDR3 sequence is 15 residues long. CDR3 sequence reads: CASSSGLAGIDEQFF. The CDR3 DNA is TGTGCCAGCAGCAGCGGACTAGCGGGAATCGATGAGCAGTTCTTC.

The J gene is TRBJ2-5, the V gene TRBV6-1; possibly TRBD1 for D (5 bases). CDR3 length equals 11 residues. V shed 3 bases and J shed 9 bases, with 8 bases lying between them. CDR1 and CDR2 (germline): MNHNS, SASEGT. The CDR3 spells CASSDIRAQYF. CDR3 coding DNA: TGTGCCAGCAGTGATATCAGGGCCCAGTACTTC.

V is TRBV10-3 and J is TRBJ1-2; D possibly corresponds to TRBD1 (5 bases). In germline, CDR1 is ENHRY, CDR2 SYGVKD. This CDR3 has 11 residues. The V end lost 4 bases, the J end lost 8 bases, and 8 bases lay between the germline ends. The chain's CDR3 is CAISGQTGYTF. The CDR3 nucleotides read TGTGCCATCAGTGGACAGACGGGCTACACCTTC.

The chain uses TRBV27 and TRBJ2-1, with 13 bases that match TRBD2. V lost 4 bases to trimming and J lost 11 bases; unmatched junction nucleotides: 8. Per the germline V gene, CDR1 is MNHEY and CDR2 is SMNVEV (reference sequence). This CDR3 has 15 residues. The CDR3 region is CASSYGLAGESKQFF. In nucleotides, the CDR3 is TGTGCCAGCAGTTACGGACTAGCGGGAGAATCGAAGCAGTTCTTC.

The V call is TRBV12-3 or TRBV12-4, the J call TRBJ1-2; possible D gene TRBD1, 5 bases. Trimming left V 5 bases short and J 2 bases short, with 9 bases between. The CDR3 contains 13 residues. The CDR3 bases are TGTGCCAGCAGTCCCGACAGCAACTATGGCTACACCTTC. This encodes CASSPDSNYGYTF.

Concerning this clone: Other nucleotide sequences from this sample produce the same CDR3. The genes are TRBV20-1 and TRBJ2-7; D gene uncertain. The germline gives CDR1 DFQATT, CDR2 SNEGSKA (reference sequence). The CDR3 contains 11 residues. The V and J ends lost 3 bases and 6 bases respectively, with 9 bases between them. CDR3 residues: CSASSGFEQYF. The CDR3 coding sequence is TGCAGTGCTAGTTCCGGGTTCGAGCAGTACTTC.

The chain carries TRBV6-5 and TRBJ1-2; D is possibly TRBD1 (6 bases). The germline CDR1 and CDR2 sequences are MNHEY and SVGAGI. The CDR3 spans 15 residues. V gave up 7 bases and J gave up 5 bases, with 20 bases separating them. In nucleotides, the CDR3 is TGTGCCAGCACTGCTAGGGGGTGGGGGAGTTATGGCTACACCTTC. This encodes CASTARGWGSYGYTF.

The chain combines TRBV19 with TRBJ1-5, with D unresolved. In germline, CDR1 is LNHDA, CDR2 SQIVND (reference sequence). The CDR3 contains 15 residues. Trimming took 1 base from V and 3 from J, leaving 10 bases between them. The CDR3 DNA sequence: TGTGCCAGTAGTATAGGTTACGGTACCAATCAGCCCCAGCATTTT. Translated, it gives CASSIGYGTNQPQHF.

The V call is TRBV29-1, the J call TRBJ1-1; no clear D gene. Per the germline V gene, CDR1 is SQVTM and CDR2 is ANQGSEA. This CDR3 has 13 amino acids. V lost 5 bases and J lost 0, with 10 bases in between. For the CDR3, the DNA is TGCAGCGTTACTTCCGGGATGAACACTGAAGCTTTCTTT. Its protein product is CSVTSGMNTEAFF.

A word on this clone: One end of the junction is discordant with germline, which a read error may explain. The rearrangement joins TRBV5-5 to TRBJ1-3; the D is unclear. Germline values: CDR1 SGHKS, CDR2 YYEKEE (reference sequence). The CDR3 runs to 16 residues. The CDR3 here is CASSSGLVTAGNTIYF. CDR3 coding DNA: TGTGCCAGCAGCTCCGGGTTAGTGACTGCTGGGAACACCATATATTTT.

The V and J genes are TRBV7-9 and TRBJ2-1; D is unclear. Trimming removed 5 bases from V and 4 bases from J, with 18 bases in between. This CDR3 contains 16 residues. The germline CDR1 and CDR2 sequences are SEHNR and FQNEAQ (reference sequence). The CDR3 bases are TGTGCCAGCAGCCCTGTCGGCGGTGCTTCATACAATGAGCAGTTCTTC. It codes for CASSPVGGASYNEQFF.

This clone was detected only once. This rearrangement joins TRBV6-5 to TRBJ2-6; unclear D gene. V lost 7 bases and J 0 bases, leaving 7 bases between the germline ends. Germline V lookup: CDR1 MNHEY, CDR2 SVGAGI. The CDR3 has 14 amino acids. The CDR3 coding sequence is TGTGCCAGCAAACAGAGCTCTGGGGCCAACGTCCTGACTTTC. The encoded protein is CASKQSSGANVLTF.

This clone was seen a single time. The CDR3 protein is CASSFTGNYGYTF. CDR3 sequence (DNA): TGTGCCAGCAGCTTCACAGGGAACTATGGCTACACCTTC. The chain couples TRBV7-2 to TRBJ1-2; D might be TRBD1 (6 bases). V dropped 3 bases and J dropped 2 bases, with 7 bases sitting between them. CDR3 length equals 13 residues. Per the germline V gene, CDR1 is SGHTA and CDR2 is FQGNSA. Full variable domain (outside the CDR3, taken from reference TRBV7-2 and TRBJ1-2): GAGVSQSPSNKVTEKGKDVELRCDPISGHTALYWYRQSLGQGLEFLIYFQGNSAPDKSGLPSDRFSAERTGGSVSTLTIQRTQQEDSAVYLCASSFTGNYGYTFGSGTRLTVV.

This chain links TRBV21-1 with TRBJ1-5; the listed D gene, TRBD1, was not tested against the DNA. TRBV21-1 is a pseudogene locus. CDR3 length: 14 amino acids. The CDR3 here is CASSKTGGNQPQHF. In DNA, the CDR3 is TGTGCCAGCAGCAAAACAGGGGGCAATCAGCCCCAGCATTTT.

The chain recombines TRBV7-2 with TRBJ1-3; 8 bases align to TRBD1. Trimming took 2 bases from V and 4 from J; bases not matched to a gene: 7. Germline V lookup: CDR1 SGHTA, CDR2 FQGNSA. The CDR3 consists of 16 residues. The CDR3 region is CASSLTGGEGGNTIYF. As DNA, the CDR3 is TGTGCCAGCAGCTTAACAGGGGGAGAGGGAGGAAACACCATATATTTT.

The chain uses TRBV5-1 and TRBJ2-2; possibly TRBD2 for D (5 bases). CDR3 length: 16 amino acids. V was shortened by 4 bases and J by 1 base, with 14 bases between the two germline ends. Per the germline V gene, CDR1 is SGHRS and CDR2 is YFSETQ. The CDR3 DNA reads TGCGCCAGCAGCCCGGACGGACTTATGAACACCGGGGAGCTGTTTTTT. Translation gives CASSPDGLMNTGELFF.

This chain joins TRBV5-6 and TRBJ2-1; tentative D call: TRBD2 (5 bases). The CDR3 has 16 residues. Germline V gene lookup returns CDR1 SGHDT and CDR2 YYEEEE. V was trimmed by 7 bases and J by 8 bases, leaving 25 bases between them. The CDR3 sequence is CASRSGMTSPGDEQFF. In DNA, the CDR3 is TGTGCCAGCCGCTCGGGAATGACATCCCCTGGCGATGAGCAGTTCTTC.

The gene calls are TRBV19 and TRBJ2-3, with TRBD1 identical over 11 bases. With V trimmed by 3 bases and J by 5 bases, 10 bases remained unmatched. The length of the CDR3 is 17 residues. CDR1 is LNHDA and CDR2 is SQIVND in the germline V gene (reference sequence). DNA for the CDR3: TGTGCCAGTAGTATCCCCCCCGGACAGGGGGCTAAAGATACGCAGTATTTT. The encoded protein is CASSIPPGQGAKDTQYF.

The rearrangement joins TRBV6-6 to TRBJ2-1; 10 nucleotides line up with TRBD1. Germline V CDR1 and CDR2: MNHNY, SVGAGI (reference sequence). Trimming removed 7 bases from V and 7 bases from J; junction bases left unmatched: 10. CDR3 size: 15 residues. CDR3: CASTQDRGPRNEQFF. The CDR3, as DNA: TGTGCCAGCACCCAAGACAGGGGGCCTCGGAATGAGCAGTTCTTC.

The CDR3 region is CASSLFEDITQYF. CDR3 in DNA: TGTGCCAGCAGCTTGTTTGAGGATATTACGCAGTATTTT. This rearrangement joins TRBV7-9 to TRBJ2-3; D gene ambiguous. The CDR3 has 13 amino acids. The germline V gene encodes CDR1 SEHNR and CDR2 FQNEAQ (reference sequence). V was cut by 3 bases and J by 8 bases, with 12 bases left in between.

This rearrangement joins TRBV11-2 to TRBJ2-3; D possibly corresponds to TRBD2 (6 bases). Trimming cost V 7 bases and J 2 bases, with 13 bases left between them. In germline, CDR1 is SGHAT, CDR2 FQNNGV. CDR3 length equals 14 residues. DNA of the CDR3: TGTGCCAGCAAACTTAGCGGTGTCACAGATACGCAGTATTTT. This gives the protein CASKLSGVTDTQYF. Using reference TRBV11-2 and TRBJ2-3 for the parts outside the CDR3, the full variable domain is EAGVAQSPRYKIIEKRQSVAFWCNPISGHATLYWYQQILGQGPKLLIQFQNNGVVDDSQLPKDRFSAERLKGVDSTLKIQPAKLEDSAVYLCASKLSGVTDTQYFGPGTRLTVL.

The V call is TRBV5-1, the J call TRBJ1-6; D unclear. The CDR3 covers 15 residues. V lost 3 bases and J lost 7, with 14 bases in between. CDR1 and CDR2 from the germline V gene are SGHRS and YFSETQ. DNA of the CDR3: TGCGCCAGCAGCTCCCCCGAAGCGACGAATTCACCCCTCCACTTT. Protein: CASSSPEATNSPLHF.

This chain connects TRBV3-1 (or the pseudogene TRBV3-2) to TRBJ2-1; unclear D gene. Germline-derived CDR1 and CDR2 are LGHDT and YNNKEL (reference sequence). Trimming removed 3 bases from V and 7 bases from J, with 13 bases in between. CDR3 length equals 14 residues. CDR3 sequence: CASSQLPGDNEQFF. Here the CDR3 DNA reads TGTGCCAGCAGCCAGCTTCCCGGAGATAATGAGCAGTTCTTC.

The chain recombines TRBV18 with TRBJ1-5; 7 bases are a match to TRBD1. Trimming at V came to 6 bases and at J to 5 bases, leaving 10 bases not matched to a gene. The germline V gene encodes CDR1 KGHSH and CDR2 LQKENI. The CDR3 contains 15 residues. The chain's CDR3 is CASSPDRVRDQPQHF. The CDR3 nucleotides read TGTGCCAGCTCGCCCGACAGGGTCAGGGATCAGCCCCAGCATTTT.

J is TRBJ1-4 and V is TRBV20-1, with D possibly being TRBD1 (5 bases). Germline CDR1 and CDR2: DFQATT and SNEGSKA (reference sequence). The CDR3 loop spans 13 amino acids. Trimming shortened V by 3 bases and J by 8 bases, and 13 bases separated the two germline ends. CDR3 nucleotides: TGCAGTGCTAGTTTCAGGGTTGGCGAAAAACTGTTTTTT. It codes for CSASFRVGEKLFF.

This clone has just a few counts. The V call is TRBV7-9, the J call TRBJ2-7, with 8 bases matching TRBD1. The V gene's germline CDR1 is SEHNR and CDR2 FQNEAQ (reference sequence). This CDR3 spans 16 amino acids. Trimming cost V 3 bases and J 1 base; bases outside gene matches: 8. The CDR3 reads CASSLVVTGGSYEQYF. As DNA, the CDR3 is TGTGCCAGCAGCTTGGTAGTAACAGGGGGATCCTACGAGCAGTACTTC. The full variable domain, its missing parts supplied by reference TRBV7-9 and TRBJ2-7, is DTGVSQNPRHKITKRGQNVTFRCDPISEHNRLYWYRQTLGQGPEFLTYFQNEAQLEKSRLLSDRFSAERPKGSFSTLEIQRTEQGDSAMYLCASSLVVTGGSYEQYFGPGTRLTVT.

This clone showed up just a few times. V usage is TRBV5-8 and J usage is TRBJ1-5; the D gene is possibly TRBD1 (5 bases). The V gene lost 4 bases and the J gene lost 4 bases, with 15 bases spanning the gap. This CDR3 contains 15 residues. From germline, CDR1 is SGHTS and CDR2 YDEGEE. In DNA, the CDR3 is TGTGCCAGCAGCGTCGCAGGGAGGTGGAATCAGCCCCAGCATTTT. Its translation is CASSVAGRWNQPQHF.